These 16 T cell receptor beta chains were all obtained from the same sample, sequenced in a study of Graves' ophthalmopathy and Graves' hyperthyroidism. Amplifying from RNA transcripts, the study obtained TCR beta CDR3 regions. Second-round multiplex PCR came after first-round RT-PCR with HTBI primers. TCRdb reprocessed the multiplex PCR reads via MiXCR and lists one record per CDR3 protein. The table records about 550,000 distinct CDR3 sequences, under 40% of them present only once. The source material was peripheral blood or thyroid tissue (not recorded which). All receptors derive from an adult man with Graves' hyperthyroidism.

There are a few counts of this clonotype. This chain connects TRBV6-5 to TRBJ1-3, with 9 bases aligning to TRBD1. The ends lost 6 bases at V and 3 bases at J; junction bases unmatched: 6. This CDR3 is built from 15 residues. Per the germline V gene, CDR1 is MNHEY and CDR2 is SVGAGI. DNA for the CDR3: TGTGCCAGCAGCCCTGGACAGGGGTATGGAAACACCATATATTTT. It specifies CASSPGQGYGNTIYF.

This clonotype was seen ten or more times. The rearrangement joins TRBV25-1 to TRBJ2-5, with 7 bases fitting TRBD2. The CDR3 length is 15 residues. V dropped 2 bases and J dropped 4; count of bases not matched to a gene: 7. Germline V gene sequence: CDR1 MGHDK, CDR2 SYGVNS. The CDR3 here is CASSEAGVWGETQYF. The CDR3 DNA reads TGTGCCAGCAGTGAAGCGGGGGTTTGGGGAGAGACCCAGTACTTC.

This clonotype was detected ten times or more. The chain joins TRBV5-8 to TRBJ1-2, with 9 bases fitting TRBD1. Germline V gene sequence: CDR1 SGHTS, CDR2 YDEGEE. The CDR3 has 14 residues. V dropped 4 bases and J dropped 6; count of bases not matched to a gene: 7. The CDR3 region is CASSPWTGAHGYTF. DNA of the CDR3: TGTGCCAGCAGCCCCTGGACAGGGGCCCATGGCTACACCTTC.

This clonotype was observed at least ten times. This rearrangement joins TRBV20-1 to TRBJ1-1; D may be TRBD1 (6 bases). Germline V gene data show CDR1 as DFQATT and CDR2 as SNEGSKA (reference sequence). The CDR3 is 15 residues long. Trimming pared 0 bases from V and 1 base from J, leaving 12 bases between. The CDR3 coding sequence is TGCAGTGCTAGAGATCGTAGAGGGGGGAACACTGAAGCTTTCTTT. Its translation is CSARDRRGGNTEAFF.

This clonotype was recorded at least ten times. The gene calls are TRBV6-5 and TRBJ1-6, with D perhaps matching TRBD1 (5 bases). The germline V gene has CDR1 MNHEY and CDR2 SVGAGI. Trimming stripped 6 bases from V and 6 bases from J, with 12 bases between. The CDR3 spans 14 residues. CDR3 bases: TGTGCCAGCAGCCCTCAGGGAAGTAATTCACCCCTCCACTTT. It specifies CASSPQGSNSPLHF.

Comment on this clonotype: A much bigger clone sits one base away, suggesting this may be a read error. V usage is TRBV7-9 and J usage is TRBJ1-5; D is possibly TRBD1 (5 bases). CDR1 and CDR2 (germline): SEHNR, FQNEAQ (reference sequence). The CDR3 has 16 amino acids. The CDR3 nucleotides are TGCGCCAGCAGCCAAGGTCCCCAGGGAGCGAATCAGCCCCAGCATTTT. This encodes CASSQGPQGANQPQHF.

This clonotype was recorded at least ten times. This chain uses TRBV3-1 with TRBJ1-5, with 7 bases aligning to TRBD1. Germline V gene sequence: CDR1 LGHDT, CDR2 YNNKEL (reference sequence). Trimming took 6 bases from V and 3 from J; bases not matched to a gene: 5. CDR3 length: 14 amino acids. The CDR3 DNA sequence: TGTGCCAGCAGTCTGACAGGGACCAATCAGCCCCAGCATTTT. It encodes CASSLTGTNQPQHF. The whole variable domain, remainder taken from reference TRBV3-1 and TRBJ1-5, is DTAVSQTPKYLVTQMGNDKSIKCEQNLGHDTMYWYKQDSKKFLKIMFSYNNKELIINETVPNRFSPKSPDKAHLNLHINSLELGDSAVYFCASSLTGTNQPQHFGDGTRLSIL.

This clonotype was seen many times. V usage is TRBV12-3 or TRBV12-4 and J usage is TRBJ1-3; D is uncertain. V lost 6 bases to trimming and J lost 3 bases, with 9 bases between them. The CDR3 spans 13 residues. CDR3 DNA: TGTGCCAGCAGGTTAACAAGTGGAAACACCATATATTTT. Amino acids: CASRLTSGNTIYF.

Of note for this clonotype: A read error is possible here, since a much larger clone lies one base away. The chain joins TRBV20-1 to TRBJ1-1; possible D gene TRBD1, 5 bases. V lost 3 bases, J lost 2 bases, and 13 bases lay in between. Germline CDR1 and CDR2: DFQATT and SNEGSKA (reference sequence). The CDR3 covers 14 residues. CDR3 in DNA: TGCAGTGCTAGGAGGACATGGGTTAACACTGAAGCTTTCTTT. As protein: CSARRTWVNTEAFF.

This clonotype was recorded many times. The gene calls are TRBV7-3 and TRBJ2-5; D remains ambiguous. Between the trimmed V and J ends, which lost 6 bases and 2 bases, there was a span of 10 bases. The length of the CDR3 is 13 residues. Germline assignment: CDR1 SGHTA and CDR2 FQGTGA. The CDR3 DNA sequence: TGTGCCAGCAGTCGATTCAAACAAGAGACCCAGTACTTC. It yields the protein CASSRFKQETQYF.

The rearrangement joins TRBV24-1 to TRBJ1-2; no definite D call. The CDR3 length is 15 residues. The germline gives CDR1 KGHDR, CDR2 SFDVKD. V was clipped by 7 bases and J by 8 bases, with 22 bases between them. This CDR3 is CATSSQAFGPWGYTF. Here the CDR3 DNA reads TGTGCCACCAGCAGCCAAGCCTTCGGCCCTTGGGGCTACACCTTC.

This chain uses TRBV4-1 with TRBJ2-2; TRBD2 matches 14 bases. The CDR3 is 18 amino acids. Looked up from germline, CDR1 is MGHRA and CDR2 is YSYEKL. Trimming cost V 3 bases and J 5 bases; bases outside gene matches: 8. Here the CDR3 reads CASSQRGTSGSVTGELFF. The CDR3 DNA reads as TGCGCCAGCAGCCAGAGGGGGACTAGCGGGAGCGTAACCGGGGAGCTGTTTTTT.

This clonotype was seen repeatedly, ten times or more. This rearrangement joins TRBV5-8 to TRBJ1-1; D might be TRBD1 (6 bases). Germline lookup yields CDR1 SGHTS and CDR2 YDEGEE. This CDR3 comprises 16 residues. V was trimmed by 6 bases and J by 2 bases, leaving 20 bases between them. In DNA, the CDR3 is TGTGCCAGCAACGAGGGAGGGGGGGCGGTCAACACTGAAGCTTTCTTT. The encoded protein is CASNEGGGAVNTEAFF.

In its sample, this clonotype was seen many times. A read error may produce the germline difference seen at one junction end. This rearrangement joins TRBV3-1 to TRBJ2-5; D gene ambiguous. CDR1 and CDR2 (germline): LGHDT, YNNKEL (reference sequence). The CDR3 spans 12 residues. The CDR3, as DNA: TGCGCCAGCAGCCAGGACCAAGAGACCCAGTACTTC. It is translated as CASSQDQETQYF.

This clonotype appeared many times. CDR3: CAISGGAMNTEAFF. The CDR3 DNA reads TGTGCCATCAGTGGTGGGGCCATGAACACTGAAGCTTTCTTT. The rearrangement links TRBV10-3 to TRBJ1-1, with D perhaps matching TRBD1 (5 bases). Trimming cost V 4 bases and J 0 bases, with 9 bases left between them. The length of the CDR3 is 14 residues. Germline lookup yields CDR1 ENHRY and CDR2 SYGVKD.

The V call is TRBV14, the J call TRBJ2-2; 7 bases are a match to TRBD2. Germline V CDR1 and CDR2: SGHDN, FVKESK. CDR3 length: 18 amino acids. Trimming took 0 bases from V and 5 from J; bases not matched to a gene: 12. The CDR3 reads CASSQDVGGPSETGELFF. Written as DNA, the CDR3 is TGTGCCAGCAGCCAAGATGTGGGAGGGCCTTCTGAAACCGGGGAGCTGTTTTTT.